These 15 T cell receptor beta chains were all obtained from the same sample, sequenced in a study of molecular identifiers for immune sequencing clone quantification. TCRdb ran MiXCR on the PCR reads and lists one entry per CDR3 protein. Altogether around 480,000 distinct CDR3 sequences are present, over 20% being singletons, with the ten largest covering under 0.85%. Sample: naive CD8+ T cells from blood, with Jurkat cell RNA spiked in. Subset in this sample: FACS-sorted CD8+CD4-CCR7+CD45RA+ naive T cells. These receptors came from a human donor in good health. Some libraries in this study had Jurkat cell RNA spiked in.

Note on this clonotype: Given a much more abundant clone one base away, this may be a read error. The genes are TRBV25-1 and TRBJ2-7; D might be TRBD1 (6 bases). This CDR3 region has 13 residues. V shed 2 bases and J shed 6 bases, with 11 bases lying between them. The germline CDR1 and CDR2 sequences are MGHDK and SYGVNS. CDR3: CASSEQGNCEQYF. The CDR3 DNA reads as TGTGCCAGCAGTGAACAGGGGAACTGCGAGCAGTACTTC.

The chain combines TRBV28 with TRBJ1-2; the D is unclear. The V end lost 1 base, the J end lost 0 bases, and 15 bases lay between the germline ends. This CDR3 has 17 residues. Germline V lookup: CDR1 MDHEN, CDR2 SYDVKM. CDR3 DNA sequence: TGTGCCAGCAGTTTATTAGTCCCATCCAGCACTAACTATGGCTACACCTTC. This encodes CASSLLVPSSTNYGYTF.

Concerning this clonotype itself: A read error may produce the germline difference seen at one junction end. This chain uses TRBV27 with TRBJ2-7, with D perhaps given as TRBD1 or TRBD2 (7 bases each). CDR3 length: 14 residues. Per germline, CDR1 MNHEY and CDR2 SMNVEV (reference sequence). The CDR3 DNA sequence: TGTGCCGGCAGTCCCCAGGGGGGGGTCTACGAGCAGTACTTC. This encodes CAGSPQGGVYEQYF.

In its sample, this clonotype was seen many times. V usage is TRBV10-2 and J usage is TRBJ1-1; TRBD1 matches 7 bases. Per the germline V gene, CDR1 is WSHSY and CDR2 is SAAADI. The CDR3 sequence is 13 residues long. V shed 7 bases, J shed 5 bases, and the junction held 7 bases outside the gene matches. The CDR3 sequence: CASTLDRTTEAFF. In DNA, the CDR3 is TGCGCCAGCACCTTGGACAGGACGACTGAAGCTTTCTTT.

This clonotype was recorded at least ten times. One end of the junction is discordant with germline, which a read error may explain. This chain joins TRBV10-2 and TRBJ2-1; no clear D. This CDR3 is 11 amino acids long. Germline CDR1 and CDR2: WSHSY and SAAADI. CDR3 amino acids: CASSESGLVLF. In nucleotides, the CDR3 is TGCGCCAGCAGTGAGTCGGGTCTTGTGCTCTTC.

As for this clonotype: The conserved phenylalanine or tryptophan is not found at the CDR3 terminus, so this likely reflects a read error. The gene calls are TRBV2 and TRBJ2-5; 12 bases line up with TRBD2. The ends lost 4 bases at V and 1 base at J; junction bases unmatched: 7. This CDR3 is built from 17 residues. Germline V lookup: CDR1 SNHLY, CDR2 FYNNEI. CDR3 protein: CASSVPSGGALQETQYL. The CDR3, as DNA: TGTGCCAGCAGTGTGCCTAGCGGGGGGGCACTCCAAGAGACCCAGTACCTC.

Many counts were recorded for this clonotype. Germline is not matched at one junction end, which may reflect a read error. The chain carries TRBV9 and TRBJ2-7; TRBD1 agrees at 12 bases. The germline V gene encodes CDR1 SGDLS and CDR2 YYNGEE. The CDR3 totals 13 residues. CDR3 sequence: CASSVGGDRGLHF. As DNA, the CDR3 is TGTGCCAGCAGCGTAGGCGGGGACAGGGGGCTCCACTTC.

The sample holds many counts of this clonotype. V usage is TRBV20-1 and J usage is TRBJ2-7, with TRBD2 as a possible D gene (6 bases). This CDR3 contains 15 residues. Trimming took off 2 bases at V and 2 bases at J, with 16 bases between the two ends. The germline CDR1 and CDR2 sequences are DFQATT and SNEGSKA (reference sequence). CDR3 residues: CSARKISGKAYEQYF. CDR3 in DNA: TGCAGTGCTAGAAAGATTAGCGGAAAGGCCTACGAGCAGTACTTC.

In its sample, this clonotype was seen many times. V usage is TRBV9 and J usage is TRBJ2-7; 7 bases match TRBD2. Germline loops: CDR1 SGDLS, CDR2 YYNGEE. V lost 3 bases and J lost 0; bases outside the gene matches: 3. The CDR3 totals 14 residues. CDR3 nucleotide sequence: TGTGCCAGCAGCGCCGGGGGGAGCTCCTACGAGCAGTACTTC. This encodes CASSAGGSSYEQYF.

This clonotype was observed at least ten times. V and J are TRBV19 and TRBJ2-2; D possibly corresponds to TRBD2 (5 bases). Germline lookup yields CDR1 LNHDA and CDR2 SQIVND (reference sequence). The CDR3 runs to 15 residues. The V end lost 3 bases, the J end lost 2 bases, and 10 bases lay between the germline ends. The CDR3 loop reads CASSIWTGNTGELFF. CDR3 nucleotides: TGTGCCAGTAGTATCTGGACGGGAAACACCGGGGAGCTGTTTTTT.

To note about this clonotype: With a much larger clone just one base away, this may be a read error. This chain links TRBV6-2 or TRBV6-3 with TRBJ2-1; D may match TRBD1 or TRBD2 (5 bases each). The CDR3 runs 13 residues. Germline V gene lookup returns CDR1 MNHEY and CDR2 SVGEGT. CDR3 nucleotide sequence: TGTGCCAGCAGTCACTCTAGCCGGGACGGAAAGTTCTTC. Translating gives CASSHSSRDGKFF.

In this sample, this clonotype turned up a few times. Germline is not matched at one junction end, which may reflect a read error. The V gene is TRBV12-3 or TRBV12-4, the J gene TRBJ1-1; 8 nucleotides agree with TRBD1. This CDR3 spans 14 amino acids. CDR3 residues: CASSIAQGGTEAFF. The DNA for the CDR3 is TGTGCCAGCAGTATAGCACAGGGGGGCACTGAAGCTTTCTTT.

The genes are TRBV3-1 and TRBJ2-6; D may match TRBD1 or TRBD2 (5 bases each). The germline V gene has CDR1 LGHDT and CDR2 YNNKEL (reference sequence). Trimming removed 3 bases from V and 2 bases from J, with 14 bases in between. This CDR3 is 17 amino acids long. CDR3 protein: CASSQWDGPAGANVLTF. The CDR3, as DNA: TGTGCCAGCAGCCAGTGGGACGGGCCTGCTGGGGCCAACGTCCTGACTTTC.

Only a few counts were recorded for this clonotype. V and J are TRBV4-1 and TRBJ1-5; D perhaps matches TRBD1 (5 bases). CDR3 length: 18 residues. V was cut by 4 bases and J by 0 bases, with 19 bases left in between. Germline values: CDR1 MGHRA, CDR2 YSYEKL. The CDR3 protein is CASSLGQGGIYSNQPQHF. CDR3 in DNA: TGCGCCAGCAGCCTAGGGCAGGGTGGGATTTATAGCAATCAGCCCCAGCATTTT.

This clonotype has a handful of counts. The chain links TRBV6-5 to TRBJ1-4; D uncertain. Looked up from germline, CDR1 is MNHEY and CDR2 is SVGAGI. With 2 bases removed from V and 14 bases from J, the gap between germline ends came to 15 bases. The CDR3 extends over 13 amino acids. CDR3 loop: CASSYAVRGHLFF. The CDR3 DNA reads TGTGCCAGCAGTTACGCCGTACGCGGCCACCTGTTTTTT.